Listed below are T cell receptor beta chains from one sample, sequenced in a study of tumor and adjacent non-tumor tissue in lung cancer. MiXCR was run by TCRdb on the multiplex PCR reads, yielding one entry per CDR3 protein. The data contain fewer than 85,000 distinct CDR3 sequences, around 78% of them singletons. The specimen sequenced was lung tumor tissue. The receptors here all came from a man aged 55 to 70 with non-small cell lung cancer. CDR3s leave out the opening cysteine and the closing phenylalanine or tryptophan.

cdr3_length: 9; v_call: TRBV29-1; j_call: TRBJ1-2; cdr3_aa: SVPAGEGYA
cdr3_length: 12; v_call: TRBV29-1; j_call: TRBJ2-1; cdr3_aa: SVPPGQGVHEQF
cdr3_length: 12; v_call: TRBV12-3/TRBV12-4; j_call: TRBJ2-1; cdr3_aa: AISFGGRAHDQF
cdr3_length: 12; v_call: TRBV29-1; j_call: TRBJ2-7; cdr3_aa: SILQGAGGYKQY
cdr3_length: 11; v_call: TRBV25-1; j_call: TRBJ1-1; cdr3_aa: ASQMGGNTEAF
cdr3_length: 11; v_call: TRBV29-1; j_call: TRBJ1-1; cdr3_aa: SVKEVGKTEAF
cdr3_length: 11; v_call: TRBV29-1; j_call: TRBJ1-2; cdr3_aa: GVVLRGSYGYS
cdr3_length: 12; v_call: TRBV28; j_call: TRBJ2-4; cdr3_aa: ASSPIWGLDIQY
cdr3_length: 11; v_call: TRBV13; j_call: TRBJ1-4; cdr3_aa: ASSSSPGQALF
cdr3_length: 12; v_call: TRBV5-1; j_call: TRBJ2-1; cdr3_aa: ASTGTSNYNEQF
cdr3_length: 11; v_call: TRBV7-9; j_call: TRBJ1-1; cdr3_aa: ASSPQGHLEAF
cdr3_length: 11; v_call: TRBV20-1; j_call: TRBJ2-7; cdr3_aa: SADDSGNNEQY